This T cell receptor (beta chain) was recovered during a study of CD8 T cells in Susac syndrome. With random hexamers, 0.5 to 1 ug RNA was reverse transcribed. Each CDR3 protein gets one entry after TCRdb re-called the immunoSEQ multiplex PCR reads with MiXCR. The table lists roughly 200,000 distinct CDR3 sequences, 95% of them singletons. Germline V lookup: CDR1 SQVTM, CDR2 ANQGSEA. V lost 3 bases, J lost 8 bases, and 16 bases lay in between. CDR3 size: 13 residues. The sample was CD4+ T cells from PBMCs. The chain recombines TRBV29-1 with TRBJ1-2, with D unclear. This TCR was sampled from a human donor in good health. The CDR3 nucleotides read TGCAGCGTTGAGTGGACCGCTACTAAGGGCTACACCTTC. Amino acids: CSVEWTATKGYTF. Full variable domain (remainder filled in from reference TRBV29-1 and TRBJ1-2): SAVISQKPSRDICQRGTSLTIQCQVDSQVTMMFWYRQQPGQSLTLIATANQGSEATYESGFVIDKFPISRPNLTFSTLTVSNMSPEDSSIYLCSVEWTATKGYTFGSGTRLTVV.